The 26 T cell receptor beta chains presented below share a single source sample, sequenced in a study of Graves' ophthalmopathy and Graves' hyperthyroidism. RNA transcripts provided the template for amplifying TCR beta CDR3 regions. HTBI-primed first-round RT-PCR preceded second-round multiplex PCR. MiXCR, applied by TCRdb to the multiplex PCR reads, yields one record per CDR3 protein. The sample records about 1.1 million distinct CDR3 sequences, approximately 35% being singletons. The sequenced material came from peripheral blood or thyroid tissue (not recorded which). Source of these receptors: an adult man with Graves' hyperthyroidism.

The chain couples TRBV29-1 to TRBJ1-1, with 7 bases fitting TRBD1. CDR1 is SQVTM and CDR2 is ANQGSEA in the germline V gene. The junction had 2 bases not matched to a gene; V was cut back by 8 bases and J by 2 bases. The CDR3 sequence is 11 residues long. CDR3 sequence (DNA): TGCAGCCGGGACAGAAACACTGAAGCTTTCTTT. Its translation: CSRDRNTEAFF. The full variable domain, completed using reference TRBV29-1 and TRBJ1-1, is SAVISQKPSRDICQRGTSLTIQCQVDSQVTMMFWYRQQPGQSLTLIATANQGSEATYESGFVIDKFPISRPNLTFSTLTVSNMSPEDSSIYLCSRDRNTEAFFGQGTRLTVV.

The chain uses TRBV15 and TRBJ2-3; a possible D gene is TRBD2 (6 bases). The CDR3 has 14 amino acids. Per germline, CDR1 LNHNV and CDR2 YYDKDF (reference sequence). V was pared by 2 bases and J by 4 bases, with 10 bases between. The CDR3 loop is CATSRLGGADTQYF. The CDR3, as DNA: TGTGCCACCAGCAGACTGGGCGGGGCAGATACGCAGTATTTT. Full variable domain (remainder filled in from reference TRBV15 and TRBJ2-3): DAMVIQNPRYQVTQFGKPVTLSCSQTLNHNVMYWYQQKSSQAPKLLFHYYDKDFNNEADTPDNFQSRRPNTSFCFLDIRSPGLGDTAMYLCATSRLGGADTQYFGPGTRLTVL.

The chain recombines TRBV10-3 with TRBJ1-1, with a possible D match to TRBD1 (6 bases). The CDR3 runs 16 residues. The V end lost 4 bases, the J end lost 1 base, and 16 bases lay between the germline ends. Germline lookup yields CDR1 ENHRY and CDR2 SYGVKD. DNA of the CDR3: TGTGCCATCAGTGGACCGGGACATAGAAAGAACACTGAAGCTTTCTTT. Its translation: CAISGPGHRKNTEAFF.

For this clonotype: This may be a read error: a much more frequent sequence differs by one nucleotide. CDR3 residues: CASSMSGGVSSGANVLTF. CDR3 coding DNA: TGCGCCAGCAGCATGTCCGGGGGCGTCTCCTCTGGGGCCAACGTCCTGACTTTC. This chain connects TRBV5-1 to TRBJ2-6; D tentatively fits TRBD1 or TRBD2 (6 bases each). The ends were cut back, 4 bases at V and 0 bases at J, with 17 bases in the middle. Germline-derived CDR1 and CDR2 are SGHRS and YFSETQ. The CDR3 has 18 residues. Filled out from reference TRBV5-1 and TRBJ2-6, the complete variable domain reads KAGVTQTPRYLIKTRGQQVTLSCSPISGHRSVSWYQQTPGQGLQFLFEYFSETQRNKGNFPGRFSGRQFSNSRSEMNVSTLELGDSALYLCASSMSGGVSSGANVLTFGAGSRLTVL.

The chain is built from TRBV15 and TRBJ1-6; a weak D match, TRBD1 (5 bases). This CDR3 is built from 13 residues. Germline values: CDR1 LNHNV, CDR2 YYDKDF (reference sequence). Trimming took 5 bases from V and 10 from J, leaving 12 bases between them. This CDR3 reads CATSVRVGSPLHF. CDR3 DNA sequence: TGTGCCACCAGCGTCAGGGTTGGCTCACCCCTCCACTTT.

The gene calls are TRBV20-1 and TRBJ1-2; 9 nucleotides align to TRBD1. CDR3 size: 11 residues. Germline values: CDR1 DFQATT, CDR2 SNEGSKA (reference sequence). V dropped 5 bases and J dropped 7; count of bases not matched to a gene: 2. The CDR3 sequence is CSASDRGGYTF. DNA of the CDR3: TGCAGTGCTTCGGACAGGGGTGGCTACACCTTC.

This clonotype was observed a few times. The V and J genes are TRBV19 and TRBJ1-1; TRBD1 might be the D (6 bases). Germline CDR1 and CDR2: LNHDA and SQIVND (reference sequence). There are 16 residues in the CDR3. Trimming removed 3 bases from V and 1 base from J, with 15 bases in between. CDR3 DNA sequence: TGTGCCAGTAGTATTACGTTCAGGGGAACGAACACTGAAGCTTTCTTT. It yields the protein CASSITFRGTNTEAFF.

With respect to this clonotype: A much bigger clone sits one base away, suggesting this may be a read error. This rearrangement joins TRBV2 to TRBJ2-7, with 10 bases lining up with TRBD1. The V gene's germline CDR1 is SNHLY and CDR2 FYNNEI. The V segment lost 4 bases and the J segment 7 bases; nucleotides outside the gene matches: 7. This CDR3 comprises 14 residues. Written as DNA, the CDR3 is TGTGCCAGCAGTGTCGGGACAGGGGCTGGGGAGCAGTACTTC. Its translation: CASSVGTGAGEQYF.

A few counts support this clonotype. This chain's CDR3 is CASSIGANVLTF. The CDR3 nucleotides are TGTGCCAGTAGTATCGGGGCCAACGTCCTGACTTTC. The chain is built from TRBV19 and TRBJ2-6; D gene uncertain. Germline V gene data show CDR1 as LNHDA and CDR2 as SQIVND (reference sequence). V gave up 3 bases and J gave up 4 bases, with 1 base separating them. The CDR3 contains 12 residues.

This clonotype appeared a few times. This chain connects TRBV20-1 to TRBJ2-2; possible D gene TRBD2, 5 bases. This CDR3 region has 14 residues. V was cut by 0 bases and J by 2 bases, with 7 bases left in between. Germline V gene sequence: CDR1 DFQATT, CDR2 SNEGSKA (reference sequence). The CDR3 loop reads CSARDAGNTGELFF. CDR3 in DNA: TGCAGTGCTAGAGATGCGGGTAACACCGGGGAGCTGTTTTTT.

This clonotype was seen a single time. V usage is TRBV7-9 and J usage is TRBJ1-2; 7 bases are shared with TRBD1. CDR1 is SEHNR, CDR2 FQNEAQ, per germline (reference sequence). This CDR3 has 14 residues. With V trimmed by 5 bases and J by 8 bases, 11 bases remained unmatched. The CDR3 DNA sequence: TGTGCCAGCAGCCCACGGACAGGCATCATGGGCTACACCTTC. Translation: CASSPRTGIMGYTF.

This clonotype was seen only once. Its ends do not fully match the called genes, so a read error is possible. The rearrangement links TRBV10-3 to TRBJ2-5; D unclear. There are 14 residues in the CDR3. CDR1 ENHRY and CDR2 SYGVKD come from the germline V gene. CDR3 bases: TGTGCCAGCAGTTACGTATCCCTTCAAGAGACCCAGTACTTC. Encoded protein: CASSYVSLQETQYF.

This clonotype was observed at least ten times. The chain carries TRBV5-1 and TRBJ1-1, with D possibly matching TRBD1 (5 bases). The CDR3 consists of 14 residues. Germline V lookup: CDR1 SGHRS, CDR2 YFSETQ. The V gene lost 4 bases and the J gene lost 1 base, with 11 bases spanning the gap. The CDR3 loop is CASSPGPTNTEAFF. In DNA, the CDR3 is TGCGCCAGCAGCCCGGGACCGACGAACACTGAAGCTTTCTTT.

There are many counts of this clonotype. The V gene is TRBV25-1, the J gene TRBJ2-7, with unresolved D. Germline assignment: CDR1 MGHDK and CDR2 SYGVNS. The CDR3 has 14 residues. V was shortened by 1 base and J by 3 bases, with 10 bases between the two germline ends. CDR3: CASSECIFDYEQYF. The DNA of the CDR3 is TGTGCCAGCAGTGAATGTATATTCGACTACGAGCAGTACTTC.

About this clonotype: A much larger clone differs by one base, so this may be a read error. Here the CDR3 DNA reads TGTGCCAGCTTCGGGACAGGGGTCCTCGGGTACACCTTC. Translation gives CASFGTGVLGYTF. The rearrangement links TRBV10-3 to TRBJ1-2; 10 bases fit TRBD1. The CDR3 is made up of 13 amino acids. Germline trimming cut 10 bases from V and 11 bases from J; bases unmatched to any gene: 13. Germline V gene lookup returns CDR1 ENHRY and CDR2 SYGVKD.

On this clonotype itself: Given a much more abundant clone one base away, this may be a read error. This chain joins TRBV20-1 and TRBJ1-6; TRBD1 is a possible D gene (6 bases). Germline V gene sequence: CDR1 DFQATT, CDR2 SNEGSKA (reference sequence). This CDR3 contains 15 residues. The CDR3 nucleotides are TGCAGTGCTAGAGACAAGACAGGACCAAGTTCACCCCCCCACTTT. Translation: CSARDKTGPSSPPHF.

Notes on this clonotype: This could be a read error, since a much larger clone is one nucleotide away. A read error is likely, as this CDR3 ends without the conserved phenylalanine or tryptophan. The chain uses TRBV7-2 and TRBJ2-7, with no clear D. Germline V lookup: CDR1 SGHTA, CDR2 FQGNSA. This CDR3 comprises 17 residues. V gave up 0 bases and J gave up 4 bases, with 19 bases separating them. The CDR3 loop is CASSLAHSTHSKYEQYL. The CDR3 DNA is TGTGCCAGCAGCTTAGCGCATTCGACACACTCAAAATACGAGCAGTACCTC.

This clonotype was seen more than once but under ten times. The V call is TRBV29-1, the J call TRBJ2-3; either TRBD1 or TRBD2 may supply D (5 bases each). From germline, CDR1 is SQVTM and CDR2 ANQGSEA. The CDR3 has 13 amino acids. V dropped 7 bases and J dropped 2 bases, with 13 bases sitting between them. The CDR3 region is CSAFRDLTDTQYF. CDR3 DNA: TGCAGCGCCTTCAGGGACCTCACAGATACGCAGTATTTT.

This chain uses TRBV10-3 with TRBJ1-6; 8 positions agree with TRBD1. This CDR3 has 16 amino acids. Per germline, CDR1 ENHRY and CDR2 SYGVKD. V dropped 5 bases and J dropped 10; count of bases not matched to a gene: 13. CDR3 DNA sequence: TGTGCCATCAGTTACTTTCTCACAGGGGGGGAATCACCCCTCCACTTT. This gives the protein CAISYFLTGGESPLHF.

Concerning this clonotype: The junction departs from the called germline gene at one end, perhaps through a read error. This chain links TRBV28 with TRBJ1-1; unclear D gene. The CDR3 totals 12 residues. Germline CDR1 is MDHEN and CDR2 is SYDVKM. The CDR3 sequence: CASSTFGTETFF. CDR3 coding DNA: TGCGCCAGCAGTACTTTTGGCACTGAAACTTTCTTT.

CDR3 in amino acids: CASSYSTDYSYEQYF. In nucleotides, the CDR3 is TGTGCCAGCAGTTACTCGACGGACTATTCCTACGAGCAGTACTTC. The V and J genes are TRBV6-2 or TRBV6-3 and TRBJ2-7; D is perhaps TRBD2 (6 bases). The germline V and J ends were trimmed by 0 bases and 1 base, with 10 bases remaining between them. The CDR3 loop spans 15 amino acids. The germline CDR1 and CDR2 sequences are MNHEY and SVGEGT.

This clonotype was seen repeatedly, ten times or more. This chain links TRBV15 with TRBJ2-7; D ambiguous. V was pared by 3 bases and J by 6 bases, with 18 bases between. The CDR3 is made up of 15 amino acids. Germline V gene sequence: CDR1 LNHNV, CDR2 YYDKDF (reference sequence). CDR3 in DNA: TGTGCCACCAGCAGCTGGGCAGGCGGTGGCGGCGAGCAGTACTTC. Amino acids: CATSSWAGGGGEQYF.

This clonotype was detected many times. The chain uses TRBV7-2 and TRBJ1-5, with 12 bases identical to TRBD1. The CDR3 has 15 residues. Germline V gene lookup returns CDR1 SGHTA and CDR2 FQGNSA. The junction had 7 bases not matched to a gene; V was cut back by 6 bases and J by 7 bases. CDR3 in DNA: TGTGCCAGCAGTCAAGAAGGGACAGGGGGCCAGCCCCAGCATTTT. Translating gives CASSQEGTGGQPQHF.

The gene calls are TRBV10-3 and TRBJ2-2; TRBD1 might be the D (6 bases). The V gene's germline CDR1 is ENHRY and CDR2 SYGVKD. Trimming shortened V by 11 bases and J by 6 bases, and 19 bases separated the two germline ends. This CDR3 is 14 amino acids long. The CDR3 sequence is CAVMTGTTPGELFF. In DNA, the CDR3 is TGTGCCGTCATGACCGGGACAACTCCCGGGGAGCTGTTTTTT.

This clonotype was seen ten or more times. The V call is TRBV9, the J call TRBJ2-5, with 7 bases that match TRBD1. The CDR3 length is 15 residues. Trimming took 0 bases from V and 1 from J; bases not matched to a gene: 3. Looked up from germline, CDR1 is SGDLS and CDR2 is YYNGEE. CDR3 bases: TGTGCCAGCAGCGTAGTCGCAGGGGGCCAAGAGACCCAGTACTTC. It yields the protein CASSVVAGGQETQYF.

In regard to this clonotype: A much larger clone sits a single nucleotide away, making a read error possible. This sequence joins TRBV5-5 and TRBJ1-5; no firm D call. Germline CDR1 reads SGHKS; CDR2 reads YYEKEE (reference sequence). This CDR3 has 14 amino acids. V lost 1 base and J 4 bases, leaving 9 bases between the germline ends. The CDR3 nucleotides are TGTGCCAGCAGCTTGCAACTGGAAAATCAGCCCCAGCATTTT. It is translated as CASSLQLENQPQHF.